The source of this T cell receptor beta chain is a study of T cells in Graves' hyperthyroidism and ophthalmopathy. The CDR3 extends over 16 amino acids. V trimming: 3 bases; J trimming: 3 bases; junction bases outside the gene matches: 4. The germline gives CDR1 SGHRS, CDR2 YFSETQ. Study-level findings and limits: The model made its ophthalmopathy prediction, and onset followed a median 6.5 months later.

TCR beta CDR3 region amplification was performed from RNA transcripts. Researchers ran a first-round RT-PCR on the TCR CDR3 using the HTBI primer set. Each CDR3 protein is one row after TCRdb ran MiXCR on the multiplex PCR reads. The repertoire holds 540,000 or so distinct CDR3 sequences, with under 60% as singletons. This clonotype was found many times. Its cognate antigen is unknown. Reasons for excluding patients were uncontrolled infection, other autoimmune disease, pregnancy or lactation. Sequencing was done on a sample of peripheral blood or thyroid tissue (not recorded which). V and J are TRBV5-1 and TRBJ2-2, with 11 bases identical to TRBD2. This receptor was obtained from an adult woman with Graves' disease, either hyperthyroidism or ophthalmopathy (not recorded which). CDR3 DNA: TGCGCCAGCAGCTACGGGACTAGCGGACACACCGGGGAGCTGTTTTTT. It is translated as CASSYGTSGHTGELFF.